Below, one TCR beta chain is given with its context. Antigen unknown. Both 60 Vbeta primers and 13 Jbeta primers went into the PCR. Assay: immunoSEQ multiplex PCR; the TCRdb copy retains only in-frame clones and omits some. Among about 190,000 clones listed, more than 9.5% were seen once. These data originate in a study of cytomegalovirus exposure and HLA in healthy donors. Findings of the study overall: Most TCR sequences were rare, but some public TCRs occurred in many donors.

The length of the CDR3 is 13 residues. The germline gives CDR1 SQVTM, CDR2 ANQGSEA. Unmatched junction bases numbered 1, after V lost 2 bases and J lost 2 bases. The TCR was taken from a man aged 45 to 65 in good health and CMV-seropositive. The chain is built from TRBV29-1 and TRBJ1-2, with 8 bases fitting TRBD1. The sample taken for sequencing was PBMCs. CDR3 in amino acids: CSVERTGNYGYTF. Written as DNA, the CDR3 is TGCAGCGTTGAACGGACAGGGAACTATGGCTACACCTTC.